Each of the 15 T cell receptor beta chains below was sequenced from the same sample in a study of glioma-infiltrating T cells after dendritic cell vaccination. Some clones are missing from TCRdb's copy, which holds only in-frame ones; the method was immunoSEQ multiplex PCR. This repertoire shows just over 95,000 clones, around three quarters found once; its top ten account for less than 7%. Here the sequenced sample was blood, taken before dendritic cell vaccination. The receptors stem from a human donor with glioblastoma.

Points on this clone: Other DNA sequences in this sample translate to the same CDR3. The chain is built from TRBV6-5 and TRBJ1-2, with 9 bases lining up with TRBD1. Per germline, CDR1 MNHEY and CDR2 SVGAGI. After removal of 2 bases from V and 7 bases from J, the junction contained 5 bases not matched to a gene. This CDR3 region has 14 residues. The CDR3 sequence is CASSYTGGAGGYTF. The CDR3 DNA is TGTGCCAGCAGTTACACAGGGGGCGCGGGTGGCTACACCTTC.

The rearrangement joins TRBV9 to TRBJ1-2; a weak D match, TRBD1 (5 bases). The germline gives CDR1 SGDLS, CDR2 YYNGEE. V was shortened by 4 bases and J by 7 bases, with 14 bases between the two germline ends. CDR3 length equals 13 residues. The DNA of the CDR3 is TGTGCCAGCAGCCCCCGGCAGGGTAGTGGCTACACCTTC. Its protein is CASSPRQGSGYTF.

This clone has only a few counts. The genes are TRBV27 and TRBJ1-2; D gene uncertain. Germline V gene sequence: CDR1 MNHEY, CDR2 SMNVEV (reference sequence). V gave up 6 bases and J gave up 4 bases, with 9 bases separating them. The length of the CDR3 is 12 residues. The CDR3 coding sequence is TGTGCCAGCAGGACCGGGTTCTATGGCTACACCTTC. It codes for CASRTGFYGYTF.

The chain recombines TRBV30 with TRBJ2-5, with 8 bases fitting TRBD1. CDR1 is GTSNPN, CDR2 SVGIG, per germline (reference sequence). With 2 bases clipped from V and 3 bases from J, the junction kept 5 bases outside the gene matches. CDR3 length: 14 residues. The CDR3 DNA reads TGTGCCTGGAGTCGGGCAGGGGGCGAAGAGACCCAGTACTTC. Amino acids: CAWSRAGGEETQYF.

The chain is built from TRBV18 and TRBJ2-2, with D possibly being TRBD1 (6 bases). V dropped 3 bases and J dropped 4 bases, with 15 bases sitting between them. This CDR3 has 16 amino acids. Germline V lookup: CDR1 KGHSH, CDR2 LQKENI. CDR3 in amino acids: CASSPSLDSPTGELFF. CDR3 coding DNA: TGTGCCAGCTCACCCTCATTGGACAGCCCCACCGGGGAGCTGTTTTTT.

Written as DNA, the CDR3 is TGCGCCAGCAGCTTGGATTCAGGGAAGATGAACACTGAAGCTTTCTTT. This sequence encodes CASSLDSGKMNTEAFF. The gene calls are TRBV5-1 and TRBJ1-1; TRBD1 might be the D (5 bases). Germline CDR1 SGHRS, CDR2 YFSETQ. Trimming cost V 0 bases and J 0 bases, with 12 bases left between them. The CDR3 length is 16 residues. The full variable domain, with the rest looked up from reference TRBV5-1 and TRBJ1-1, is KAGVTQTPRYLIKTRGQQVTLSCSPISGHRSVSWYQQTPGQGLQFLFEYFSETQRNKGNFPGRFSGRQFSNSRSEMNVSTLELGDSALYLCASSLDSGKMNTEAFFGQGTRLTVV.

The chain uses TRBV12-5 and TRBJ2-3; TRBD2 aligns across 8 bases. Germline CDR1 and CDR2: LGHNT and FRNRAP. This CDR3 region has 17 residues. V lost 3 bases and J lost 3; bases outside the gene matches: 11. The CDR3 loop reads CASGLARAGGLTDTQYF. The CDR3, as DNA: TGTGCTAGTGGTTTAGCCCGTGCGGGGGGCCTGACAGATACGCAGTATTTT.

This clone has just one count. The rearrangement joins TRBV5-1 to TRBJ1-1; 9 positions match TRBD1. V gave up 4 bases and J gave up 5 bases; unmatched junction bases: 9. In germline, CDR1 is SGHRS, CDR2 YFSETQ. The CDR3 consists of 15 residues. Here the CDR3 reads CASSLDTGGVTEAFF. CDR3 in DNA: TGCGCCAGCAGCCTGGATACAGGGGGCGTGACTGAAGCTTTCTTT.

V is TRBV11-2 and J is TRBJ1-2; TRBD1 aligns across 7 bases. Germline CDR1 SGHAT, CDR2 FQNNGV. CDR3 length equals 16 residues. Trimming removed 5 bases from V and 3 bases from J; junction bases left unmatched: 12. The CDR3 loop reads CASSPVQGQGDYGYTF. CDR3 in DNA: TGTGCCAGCAGCCCAGTACAGGGGCAGGGGGACTATGGCTACACCTTC.

This clone was counted only a few times. CDR3 residues: CASSVDARRGSQDTQYF. DNA of the CDR3: TGTGCCAGCAGCGTAGACGCGAGACGAGGCTCACAAGATACGCAGTATTTT. The chain uses TRBV9 and TRBJ2-3; D remains unclear. The CDR3 spans 17 residues. With 0 bases removed from V and 5 bases from J, the gap between germline ends came to 19 bases. In germline, CDR1 is SGDLS, CDR2 YYNGEE.

This clone was detected only a few times. This sequence joins TRBV27 and TRBJ1-1; 7 bases line up with TRBD1. The germline gives CDR1 MNHEY, CDR2 SMNVEV (reference sequence). This CDR3 has 13 residues. V lost 4 bases, J lost 5 bases, and 4 bases stayed unmatched. The CDR3 coding sequence is TGTGCCAGCAGTTCGACAGGGTTGACTGAAGCTTTCTTT. Translated, it gives CASSSTGLTEAFF.

The V gene is TRBV6-6, the J gene TRBJ1-1; TRBD1 matches 10 bases. CDR1 MNHNY and CDR2 SVGAGI come from the germline V gene (reference sequence). CDR3 size: 13 residues. With 5 bases clipped from V and 10 bases from J, the junction kept 7 bases outside the gene matches. The CDR3 spells CASSRPGQGRAFF. The DNA of the CDR3 is TGTGCCAGCAGTCGACCGGGACAGGGGCGAGCTTTCTTT.

The chain combines TRBV6-1 with TRBJ1-5; D is perhaps TRBD1 (5 bases). Trimming took 4 bases from V and 0 from J, leaving 10 bases between them. Germline V gene data show CDR1 as MNHNS and CDR2 as SASEGT. The CDR3 covers 15 residues. This CDR3 reads CASSVRGDSNQPQHF. DNA for the CDR3: TGTGCCAGCAGTGTTCGGGGGGATAGCAATCAGCCCCAGCATTTT.

The chain is built from TRBV15 and TRBJ2-7; the match to TRBD1 covers 8 bases. This CDR3 has 14 residues. Trimming took 4 bases from V and 5 from J; bases not matched to a gene: 7. From germline, CDR1 is LNHNV and CDR2 YYDKDF (reference sequence). In DNA form, the CDR3 reads TGTGCCACCAGCACCGGACAGGGTATCGACGAGCAGTACTTC. Protein: CATSTGQGIDEQYF.

CDR3 bases: TGTGCCAGCAGCTCGGACAGGATGGGAAAACTGTTTTTT. Protein: CASSSDRMGKLFF. V and J are TRBV11-2 and TRBJ1-4, with 7 bases aligning to TRBD1. The ends lost 4 bases at V and 10 bases at J; junction bases unmatched: 6. This CDR3 contains 13 residues. Germline V gene lookup returns CDR1 SGHAT and CDR2 FQNNGV. The full variable domain, rest sourced from reference TRBV11-2 and TRBJ1-4, is EAGVAQSPRYKIIEKRQSVAFWCNPISGHATLYWYQQILGQGPKLLIQFQNNGVVDDSQLPKDRFSAERLKGVDSTLKIQPAKLEDSAVYLCASSSDRMGKLFFGSGTQLSVL.